The present TCR beta chain was sequenced within a study of blood T cell repertoires in COVID-19. Study-level background: Acute and convalescent COVID-19 specimens originated in the United States, Italy and Spain. PBMCs, B-cell-depleted T cells, or T cells were the source of the cDNA or gDNA that made up the material.

Assay used: immunoSEQ multiplex PCR; TCRdb lists only in-frame clones, some missing. The sample lists about 160,000 clones, 70% to 90% occurring once. This clone was observed a few times. Specimen: peripheral blood. This clonotype originated in a human donor in a cohort sampled during active COVID-19.

CDR3 sequence reads: CASSPGFAVSSYNSPLHF. CDR3 DNA sequence: TGTGCCAGCAGCCCAGGTTTCGCTGTGAGCTCCTATAATTCACCCCTCCACTTT. The V and J genes are TRBV7-9 and TRBJ1-6, with no clear D. Germline V gene lookup returns CDR1 SEHNR and CDR2 FQNEAQ (reference sequence). CDR3 length: 18 amino acids. Trimming shortened V by 5 bases and J by 0 bases, and 17 bases separated the two germline ends. The full variable domain, completed using reference TRBV7-9 and TRBJ1-6, is DTGVSQNPRHKITKRGQNVTFRCDPISEHNRLYWYRQTLGQGPEFLTYFQNEAQLEKSRLLSDRFSAERPKGSFSTLEIQRTEQGDSAMYLCASSPGFAVSSYNSPLHFGNGTRLTVT.